These 5 T cell receptor beta chains came from one sample sequenced in a study of blood T cell repertoires in COVID-19. Produced via immunoSEQ multiplex PCR; TCRdb's table is partial and in-frame only. The profile shows 350,000 or so clones, almost 90% of them singletons. The sample consisted of peripheral blood. Receptors originate from a man between 18 and 35 years old with active or convalescent COVID-19.

This clone was seen only once. The V and J genes are TRBV10-3 and TRBJ2-3; D is unresolved. This CDR3 has 11 amino acids. Germline V CDR1 and CDR2: ENHRY, SYGVKD. Trimming stripped 4 bases from V and 5 bases from J, with 4 bases between. CDR3 nucleotide sequence: TGTGCCATCAGTGCGGGAGATACGCAGTATTTT. This sequence encodes CAISAGDTQYF.

As for this clone: Other nucleotide sequences in the sample specify the same CDR3. The gene calls are TRBV28 and TRBJ2-3; D is unresolved. The V and J ends lost 8 bases and 0 bases respectively, with 3 bases between them. In germline, CDR1 is MDHEN, CDR2 SYDVKM. The CDR3 is made up of 11 amino acids. The CDR3 loop is CASPSTDTQYF. CDR3 nucleotide sequence: TGTGCCAGCCCTAGCACAGATACGCAGTATTTT.

The rearrangement uses TRBV2 and TRBJ2-3; TRBD1 matches 8 bases. CDR1 is SNHLY, CDR2 FYNNEI, per germline. The CDR3 has 17 residues. The V and J ends lost 4 bases and 0 bases, in that order; junction bases with no gene match: 9. DNA for the CDR3: TGTGCCAGCAGTGTTGATCCGACAGGGGCTAGCACAGATACGCAGTATTTT. This translates into CASSVDPTGASTDTQYF.

In its sample, this clone was seen a few times. The chain joins TRBV12-5 to TRBJ1-2, with no clear D. V was clipped by 1 base and J by 9 bases, with 18 bases between them. Germline lookup yields CDR1 LGHNT and CDR2 FRNRAP. The length of the CDR3 is 15 residues. CDR3 residues: CASGLATGGRIRYTF. DNA of the CDR3: TGTGCTAGTGGTTTGGCGACCGGAGGCCGTATACGCTACACCTTC.

V gene TRBV6-5 combines with J gene TRBJ2-5; 7 positions match TRBD1. Germline-derived CDR1 and CDR2 are MNHEY and SVGAGI. The ends lost 1 base at V and 6 bases at J; junction bases unmatched: 5. The CDR3 runs to 14 residues. CDR3 in DNA: TGTGCCAGCAGTTACTTGGCAGGGGGAAAGACCCAGTACTTC. Amino acid sequence: CASSYLAGGKTQYF.